The clone carrying this T cell receptor (beta chain) came up a few times. Antigen specificity is unknown. This CDR3 comprises 13 residues. Germline loops: CDR1 SQVTM, CDR2 ANQGSEA. Deletions cut 7 bases from V and 5 bases from J, with 17 bases between. The sample originates from a study of T cells after yellow fever vaccination. Study findings and constraints: Any FACS-sorted repertoire could hold abundant clonotypes that contaminate it from the bulk population. Secondary responses were weaker yet peaked faster, day 5 versus 15. It was a small share of clonotypes that appeared in both CD4 and CD8 compartments.

Each CDR3 protein is one row after TCRdb ran MiXCR on the 5' RACE reads. The sample has 500,000 to 700,000 distinct CDR3 sequences; 15% to 20% are singletons. This chain uses TRBV29-1 with TRBJ2-5, with D perhaps TRBD1 (6 bases). This TCR was recovered from a man aged 25 to 40 who received the YFV17D yellow fever vaccine. The sequencing used PBMCs, collected 15 days after the yellow fever booster vaccination. In DNA, the CDR3 is TGCAGCGCATCCTACAGGGCGCGCGAGACCCAGTACTTC. Protein product: CSASYRARETQYF.